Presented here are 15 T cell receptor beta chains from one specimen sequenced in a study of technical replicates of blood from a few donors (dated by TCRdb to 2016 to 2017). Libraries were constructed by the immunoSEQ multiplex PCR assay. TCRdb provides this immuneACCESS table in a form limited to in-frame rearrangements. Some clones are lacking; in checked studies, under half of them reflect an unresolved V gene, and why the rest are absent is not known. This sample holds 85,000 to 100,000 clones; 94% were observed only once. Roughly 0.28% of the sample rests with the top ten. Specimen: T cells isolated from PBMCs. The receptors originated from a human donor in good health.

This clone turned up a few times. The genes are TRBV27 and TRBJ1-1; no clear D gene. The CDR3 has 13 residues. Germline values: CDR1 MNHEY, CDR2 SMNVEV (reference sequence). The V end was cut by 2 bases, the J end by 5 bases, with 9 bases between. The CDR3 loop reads CASSLQQNTEAFF. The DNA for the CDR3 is TGTGCCAGCAGTTTACAACAGAATACTGAAGCTTTCTTT.

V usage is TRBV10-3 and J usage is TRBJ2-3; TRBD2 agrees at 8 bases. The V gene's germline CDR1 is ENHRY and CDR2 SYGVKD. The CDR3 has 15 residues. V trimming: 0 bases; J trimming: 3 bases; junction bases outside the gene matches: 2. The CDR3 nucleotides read TGTGCCATCAGTGAGTCCCCGGGAGGGACAGATACGCAGTATTTT. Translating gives CAISESPGGTDTQYF.

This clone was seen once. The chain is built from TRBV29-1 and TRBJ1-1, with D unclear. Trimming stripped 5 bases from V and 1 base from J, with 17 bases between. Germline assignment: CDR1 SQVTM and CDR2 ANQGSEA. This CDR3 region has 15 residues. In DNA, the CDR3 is TGCAGCGTTCGGGCACAGCCTCGGGGGAACACTGAAGCTTTCTTT. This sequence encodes CSVRAQPRGNTEAFF.

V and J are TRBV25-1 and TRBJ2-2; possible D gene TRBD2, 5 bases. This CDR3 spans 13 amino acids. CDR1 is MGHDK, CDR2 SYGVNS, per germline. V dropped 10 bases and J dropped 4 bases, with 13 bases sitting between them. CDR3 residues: CATSQRPTGELFF. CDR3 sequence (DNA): TGTGCCACCTCCCAGCGGCCCACCGGGGAGCTGTTTTTT.

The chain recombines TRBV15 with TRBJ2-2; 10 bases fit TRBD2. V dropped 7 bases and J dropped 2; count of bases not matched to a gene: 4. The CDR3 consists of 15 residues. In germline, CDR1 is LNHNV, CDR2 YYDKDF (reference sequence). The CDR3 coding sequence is TGTGCCACCACAAGCGGGAGGGCAAACACCGGGGAGCTGTTTTTT. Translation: CATTSGRANTGELFF. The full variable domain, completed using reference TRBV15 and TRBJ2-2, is DAMVIQNPRYQVTQFGKPVTLSCSQTLNHNVMYWYQQKSSQAPKLLFHYYDKDFNNEADTPDNFQSRRPNTSFCFLDIRSPGLGDTAMYLCATTSGRANTGELFFGEGSRLTVL.

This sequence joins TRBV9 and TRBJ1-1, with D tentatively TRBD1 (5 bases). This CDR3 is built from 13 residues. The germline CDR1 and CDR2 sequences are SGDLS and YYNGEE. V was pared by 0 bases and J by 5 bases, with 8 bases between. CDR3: CASSVGGRTEAFF. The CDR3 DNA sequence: TGTGCCAGCAGCGTAGGGGGCCGGACTGAAGCTTTCTTT.

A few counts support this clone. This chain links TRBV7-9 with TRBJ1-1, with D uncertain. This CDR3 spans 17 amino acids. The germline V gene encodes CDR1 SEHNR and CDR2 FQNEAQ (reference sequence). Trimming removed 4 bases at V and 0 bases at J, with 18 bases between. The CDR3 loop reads CASSSSWATGMNTEAFF. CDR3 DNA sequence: TGTGCCAGCAGCTCCTCGTGGGCGACCGGGATGAACACTGAAGCTTTCTTT.

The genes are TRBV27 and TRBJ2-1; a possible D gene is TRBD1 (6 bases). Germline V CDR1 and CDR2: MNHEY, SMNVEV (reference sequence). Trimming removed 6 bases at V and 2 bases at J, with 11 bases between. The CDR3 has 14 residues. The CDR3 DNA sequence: TGTGCCAGCAGCGAGGGGGACCCCTACAATGAGCAGTTCTTC. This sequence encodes CASSEGDPYNEQFF.

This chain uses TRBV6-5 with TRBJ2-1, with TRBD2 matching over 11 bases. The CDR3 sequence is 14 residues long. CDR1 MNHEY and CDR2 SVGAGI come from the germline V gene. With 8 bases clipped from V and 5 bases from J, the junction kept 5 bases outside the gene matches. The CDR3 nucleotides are TGTGCCAGCGCCCTAGCGGGGGGAAACAATGAGCAGTTCTTC. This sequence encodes CASALAGGNNEQFF.

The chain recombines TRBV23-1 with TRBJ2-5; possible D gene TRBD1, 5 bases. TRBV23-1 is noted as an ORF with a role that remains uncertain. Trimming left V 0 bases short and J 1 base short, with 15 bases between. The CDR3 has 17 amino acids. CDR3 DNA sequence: TGCGCCAGCAGTCAATCGTCCCACCAGGGCGGCCAAGAGACCCAGTACTTC. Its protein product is CASSQSSHQGGQETQYF.

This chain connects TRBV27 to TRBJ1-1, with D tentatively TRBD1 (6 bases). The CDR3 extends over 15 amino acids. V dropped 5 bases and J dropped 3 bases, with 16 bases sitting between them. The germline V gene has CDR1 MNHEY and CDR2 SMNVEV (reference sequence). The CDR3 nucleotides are TGTGCCAGCAGTCCGTCCAAGGGGGTGTACACTGAAGCTTTCTTT. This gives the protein CASSPSKGVYTEAFF.

For the CDR3, the DNA is TGTGCCAGCATTCAGACAGTGAACACTGAAGCTTTCTTT. This gives the protein CASIQTVNTEAFF. The V and J genes are TRBV6-1 and TRBJ1-1; D is possibly TRBD1 (5 bases). Germline V gives CDR1 MNHNS, CDR2 SASEGT. This CDR3 region has 13 residues. V lost 7 bases and J 0 bases, leaving 9 bases between the germline ends.

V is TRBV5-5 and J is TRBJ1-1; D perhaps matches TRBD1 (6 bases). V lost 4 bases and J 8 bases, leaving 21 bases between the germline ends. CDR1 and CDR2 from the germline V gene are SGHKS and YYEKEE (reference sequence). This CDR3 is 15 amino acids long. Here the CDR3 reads CASSRPPQGPNEAFF. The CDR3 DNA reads TGTGCCAGCAGCCGACCCCCACAGGGTCCCAACGAAGCTTTCTTT.

The CDR3 DNA sequence: TGTGCCAGCAGCACCGGGACAGGGCATACCGGGGAGCTGTTTTTT. Encoded protein: CASSTGTGHTGELFF. The V call is TRBV7-9, the J call TRBJ2-2; 9 bases map to TRBD1. CDR3 size: 15 residues. The V gene end was trimmed by 5 bases and the J gene end by 5 bases; junction bases not matched to a gene: 6. Germline V lookup: CDR1 SEHNR, CDR2 FQNEAQ (reference sequence).

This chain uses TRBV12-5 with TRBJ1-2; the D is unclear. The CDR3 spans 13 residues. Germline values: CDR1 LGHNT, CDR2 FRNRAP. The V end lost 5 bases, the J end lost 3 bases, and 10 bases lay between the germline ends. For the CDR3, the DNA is TGTGCTAGTGGTACAGACGTAGACTATGGCTACACCTTC. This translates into CASGTDVDYGYTF.